This T cell receptor (beta chain) is drawn from a study of blood T cell repertoires in COVID-19. TCRdb keeps only in-frame clones here, not all; method: immunoSEQ multiplex PCR. The data show about 160,000 clones, with around 82% seen just once and 6.5% to 8.5% held by the top ten. This CDR3 has 17 amino acids. Germline V CDR1 and CDR2: SGHDT, YYEEEE. The junction had 10 bases not matched to a gene; V was cut back by 4 bases and J by 1 base. The sequencing sample was made of peripheral blood. The sequence was collected from a woman in her forties with COVID-19, enrolled during active disease. This chain uses TRBV5-6 with TRBJ2-1, with 8 bases aligning to TRBD2. The chain's CDR3 is CASSPLGRGGSYNEQFF. The CDR3 DNA reads as TGTGCCAGCAGCCCCCTGGGTCGGGGGGGATCCTACAATGAGCAGTTCTTC. Full variable domain (outside the CDR3, taken from reference TRBV5-6 and TRBJ2-1): DAGVTQSPTHLIKTRGQQVTLRCSPKSGHDTVSWYQQALGQGPQFIFQYYEEEERQRGNFPDRFSGHQFPNYSSELNVNALLLGDSALYLCASSPLGRGGSYNEQFFGPGTRLTVL.